Listed below are T cell receptor beta chains from one sample, sequenced in a study of cytotoxic CD8 clonotypes in ibrutinib-treated CLL. TCRdb keeps only in-frame clones here, not all; method: immunoSEQ multiplex PCR. The sample records 110,000 to 150,000 clones, about 78% being singletons. The material sequenced was PBMCs, taken after 24 months of ibrutinib treatment. These receptors were collected from a human donor with chronic lymphocytic leukemia. CDR3s include the opening cysteine and the closing phenylalanine or tryptophan. A D gene is named only where the DNA matches it firmly. Expanded clones are given a class, and other clones once, few, many or no size at all.

TRBJ2-5 11 NA TRBV20-1 NA TGCAGTGCTAGGTGGTTGGAGACCCAGTACTTC CSARWLETQYF
TRBJ2-3 15 NA TRBV30 NA TGTGCCTGGAGTCCGGACTGGGCCAGCACAGATACGCAGTATTTT CAWSPDWASTDTQYF
TRBJ2-1 10 NA TRBV11-2 NA TGTGCCAGCAGCCGGGGGACACCCATCTTC CASSRGTPIF
TRBJ1-1 13 NA TRBV30 many TGTGCGCAGGTCTCAGAGGGGAACACTGAAGCTTTCTTT CAQVSEGNTEAFF
TRBJ2-7 14 NA TRBV7-3 NA TGTGCCAGCAGCTTAACGGGGCCGGGCCACGAGCAGTACTTC CASSLTGPGHEQYF
TRBJ1-2 13 NA TRBV6-5 NA TGTGCCAGCAGTTATGGGGGGGTCTATGGCTACACCTTC CASSYGGVYGYTF
TRBJ2-1 14 TRBD2 TRBV5-1 NA TGCGCCAGCAGCTTGGCCCTAGCGGGTAGCTGGCAGTTCTTC CASSLALAGSWQFF
TRBJ2-7 16 TRBD1 TRBV28 NA TGTGCCAGCAGTTTTCACACAAGGGACAGGGGTTACGAGCAGTACTTC CASSFHTRDRGYEQYF
TRBJ1-3 15 NA TRBV5-6 NA TGTGCCAGCAGCTTGGACGCCTACTCTGGAAACACCATATATTTT CASSLDAYSGNTIYF
TRBJ1-1 13 NA TRBV28 NA TGTGCCAGCACTCTGGGGGCGACGTCTATAGCTTTCTTT CASTLGATSIAFF
TRBJ2-2 15 TRBD1 TRBV5-1 NA TGCGCCAGCAGCTTGGTAGCAGGGGGCCAACGGGAGCTGTTTTTT CASSLVAGGQRELFF
TRBJ2-2 14 NA TRBV7-2 NA TGTGCCAGCACCCCCTTTAAGAACACCGGGGAGCTGTTTTTT CASTPFKNTGELFF
TRBJ1-3 14 TRBD1 TRBV6-5 few TGTGCCAGCAGAAGGGGGCCCTCTGGAAACACCATATATTTT CASRRGPSGNTIYF
TRBJ2-7 15 NA TRBV7-9 NA TGTGCCAGCAGCTTAAGGGGGCAGGGGAGGAACGAGCAGTACTTC CASSLRGQGRNEQYF
TRBJ2-5 18 TRBD1 TRBV28 once TGTGCCAGCAGTCCTCCAACCCGGGACAGGGGTTTTGGGGAGACCCAGTACTTC CASSPPTRDRGFGETQYF
TRBJ1-1 16 NA TRBV19 NA TGTGCCAGTAGTATTGGCAGGGTCGTGCGGAACACTGAAGCTTTCTTT CASSIGRVVRNTEAFF
TRBJ1-1 12 NA TRBV13 NA TGTGCCAGCAGCTTTCCGGGGACTGAAGCTTTCTTT CASSFPGTEAFF
TRBJ2-7 15 NA TRBV7-6 once TGTGCCAGCAGCCCCGGAGGCCCCCGGGGAAGGGAGCAGTACTTC CASSPGGPRGREQYF
TRBJ1-6 14 NA TRBV5-6 NA TGTGCCAGCAGCTTCCCCTCTCAAAGTTCACCCCTCCACTTT CASSFPSQSSPLHF
TRBJ2-7 13 NA TRBV10-3 once TGTGCCATCAGGGGACGTACTGAGGGCGAGCAGTACTTC CAIRGRTEGEQYF
TRBJ2-3 12 NA TRBV2 NA TGTGCCAGCCGGCGGTCCACAGATACGCAGTATTTT CASRRSTDTQYF
TRBJ1-2 14 NA TRBV29-1 NA TGCAGCGTGCTTGCGATGGGGGCCGGCTATGGCTACACCTTC CSVLAMGAGYGYTF
TRBJ1-1 14 NA TRBV6-4 few TGTGCCAGCAGTGGCTTACACGGAGACACTGAAGCTTTCTTT CASSGLHGDTEAFF
TRBJ2-3 15 NA TRBV4-2 NA TGTGCCAGCAGCCAAGAGGGGGCAGGGCCAGATACGCAGTATTTT CASSQEGAGPDTQYF
TRBJ1-3 17 TRBD1 TRBV18 NA TGTGCCAGCTCAGGAACCGGGACAGGGGTTCCTGGAAACACCATATATTTT CASSGTGTGVPGNTIYF
TRBJ2-1 16 NA TRBV19 NA TGTGCCAGTACCCCCCGGGGCAGGGCCGGCCGCAATGAGCAGTTCTTC CASTPRGRAGRNEQFF
TRBJ1-6 18 TRBD1 TRBV4-3 NA TGCGCCAGCAGCCAAGAGTCAGGGGGATTTTCCTATAATTCACCCCTCCACTTT CASSQESGGFSYNSPLHF
TRBJ1-5 16 NA TRBV28 once TGTGCCAGCAGTTCCGGGAGGTTTGGGGTTTATCAGCCCCAGCATTTT CASSSGRFGVYQPQHF
TRBJ1-2 12 NA TRBV7-2 NA TGTGCCAGCAGCCCGGGGCTGGGTGGCTACACCTTC CASSPGLGGYTF
TRBJ1-1 13 NA TRBV6-1 NA TGTGCCAGCCAGGGGCGGCGGGACACTGAAGCTTTCTTT CASQGRRDTEAFF
TRBJ2-7 12 NA TRBV18 NA TGTGCCAGCTCACCAGGGCCGTACGAGCAGTACTTC CASSPGPYEQYF
TRBJ2-7 16 NA TRBV5-4 NA TGTGCCAGCAGCTTGGGGGGAGGGGGATCCCACTACGAGCAGTACTTC CASSLGGGGSHYEQYF
TRBJ1-4 15 NA TRBV2 NA TGTGCCAGCAGGCCCCGGGGGGGGCAGGTTGAAAAACTGTTTTTT CASRPRGGQVEKLFF
TRBJ2-7 22 NA TRBV15 NA TGTGCCACCAGCAGAGATGGCAGGTTCGGGAGGCGTTCGGGACAGCCCCACTACGAGCAGTACTTC CATSRDGRFGRRSGQPHYEQYF
TRBJ2-5 11 NA TRBV7-2 few TGTGCCAGCAGCTTCACGGAGACCCAGTACTTC CASSFTETQYF
TRBJ2-5 14 NA TRBV28 NA TGTGCCAGCAGTTTGGGCTTGCCCCAAGAGACCCAGTACTTC CASSLGLPQETQYF
TRBJ2-5 17 TRBD1 TRBV5-5 NA TGTGCCAGCAGCCCACCCCCGGGACAGGGAGTAGGAGAGACCCAGTACTTC CASSPPPGQGVGETQYF
TRBJ2-7 14 TRBD1 TRBV28 NA TGTGCCAGCAGTTTCCCTGGACAGGGGTACGAGCAGTACTTC CASSFPGQGYEQYF
TRBJ1-2 15 NA TRBV7-2 once TGTGCCAGCAGCTTGGCCCCGGGGTGGCGGTATGGCTACACCTTC CASSLAPGWRYGYTF
TRBJ2-2 15 NA TRBV14 NA TGTGCCAGCAGCCATCGGACCAGCGTTGCCGGGGAGCTGTTTTTT CASSHRTSVAGELFF
TRBJ1-2 14 NA TRBV30 many TGTGCCTGGAGTCCGCCCGGGACGGGGGATGGCTACACCTTC CAWSPPGTGDGYTF
TRBJ2-1 15 TRBD2 TRBV19 NA TGTGCCAGTACCCCGGGACTAGCGGGGAACAATGAGCAGTTCTTC CASTPGLAGNNEQFF
TRBJ1-1 15 NA TRBV27 NA TGTGCCAGCAGTTTGTGGGCCGCGCCTAACACTGAAGCTTTCTTT CASSLWAAPNTEAFF
TRBJ2-1 15 TRBD2 TRBV11-2 once TGTGCCAGCAGCCCACTAGCGGGGGCCATAAATGAGCAGTTCTTC CASSPLAGAINEQFF
TRBJ1-1 13 NA TRBV18 NA TGTGCCAGCTCCCCAGAGCCTCACACTGAAGCTTTCTTT CASSPEPHTEAFF
TRBJ2-1 14 NA TRBV5-1 many TGCGCCAGCAGCTTAGCGGACCAACGGAATGAGCAGTTCTTC CASSLADQRNEQFF